This T cell receptor beta chain originates from a study of blood T cell repertoires in COVID-19. In the study overall: Samples taken during acute and convalescent COVID-19 were collected in the United States, Italy and Spain. PBMCs, B-cell-depleted T cells, or T cells were the source of the cDNA or gDNA that made up the material.

Assay used: immunoSEQ multiplex PCR; TCRdb lists only in-frame clones, some missing. Here the sample spans 250,000 to 350,000 clones, approximately 90% being singletons. Per the germline V gene, CDR1 is SGHRS and CDR2 is YFSETQ. Trimming left V 2 bases short and J 4 bases short, with 10 bases between. This CDR3 spans 13 amino acids. The receptor was isolated from a woman aged 45-59 years with COVID-19, enrolled during active disease. The sequencing input was peripheral blood. The V gene is TRBV5-1, the J gene TRBJ2-7; D call uncertain. CDR3 loop: CASSFVSGYEQYF. CDR3 coding DNA: TGCGCCAGCAGCTTCGTATCCGGGTACGAGCAGTACTTC. The full variable domain, its missing parts supplied by reference TRBV5-1 and TRBJ2-7, is KAGVTQTPRYLIKTRGQQVTLSCSPISGHRSVSWYQQTPGQGLQFLFEYFSETQRNKGNFPGRFSGRQFSNSRSEMNVSTLELGDSALYLCASSFVSGYEQYFGPGTRLTVT.